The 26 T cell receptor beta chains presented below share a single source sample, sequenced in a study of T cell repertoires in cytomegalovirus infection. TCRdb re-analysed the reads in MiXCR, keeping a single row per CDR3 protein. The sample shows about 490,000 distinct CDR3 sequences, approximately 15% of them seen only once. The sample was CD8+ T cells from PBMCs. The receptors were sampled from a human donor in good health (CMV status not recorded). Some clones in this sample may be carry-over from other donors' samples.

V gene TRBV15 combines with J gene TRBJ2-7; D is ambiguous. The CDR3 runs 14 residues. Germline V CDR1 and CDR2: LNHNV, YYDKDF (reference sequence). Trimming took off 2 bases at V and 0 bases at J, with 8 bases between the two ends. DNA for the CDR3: TGTGCCACCAGCAGACAGACTGGCTCCTACGAGCAGTACTTC. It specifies CATSRQTGSYEQYF.

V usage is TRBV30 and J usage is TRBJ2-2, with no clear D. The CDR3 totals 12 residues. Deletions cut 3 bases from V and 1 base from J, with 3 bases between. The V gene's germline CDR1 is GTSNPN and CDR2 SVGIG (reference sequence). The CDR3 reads CAWSRNTGELFF. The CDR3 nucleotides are TGTGCCTGGAGCAGGAACACCGGGGAGCTGTTTTTT.

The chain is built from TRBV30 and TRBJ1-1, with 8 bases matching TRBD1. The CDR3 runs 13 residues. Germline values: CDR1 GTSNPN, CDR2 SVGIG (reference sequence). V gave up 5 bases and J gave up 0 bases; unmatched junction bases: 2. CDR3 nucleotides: TGTGCCTGGGCGACAGGGGTGAACACTGAAGCTTTCTTT. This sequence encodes CAWATGVNTEAFF.

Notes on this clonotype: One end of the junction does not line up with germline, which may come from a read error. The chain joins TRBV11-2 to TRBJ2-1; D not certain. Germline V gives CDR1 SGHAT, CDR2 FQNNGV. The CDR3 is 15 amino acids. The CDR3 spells CARSSSPRWHDEQFF. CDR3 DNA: TGTGCCAGAAGCTCCTCCCCTAGGTGGCATGATGAGCAGTTCTTC.

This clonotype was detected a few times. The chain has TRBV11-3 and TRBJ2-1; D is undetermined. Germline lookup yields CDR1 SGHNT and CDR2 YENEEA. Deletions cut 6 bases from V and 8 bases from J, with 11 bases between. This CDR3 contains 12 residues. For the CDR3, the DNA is TGTGCCAGCAGTTTACGGCCCCATGAGCAGTTCTTC. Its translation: CASSLRPHEQFF.

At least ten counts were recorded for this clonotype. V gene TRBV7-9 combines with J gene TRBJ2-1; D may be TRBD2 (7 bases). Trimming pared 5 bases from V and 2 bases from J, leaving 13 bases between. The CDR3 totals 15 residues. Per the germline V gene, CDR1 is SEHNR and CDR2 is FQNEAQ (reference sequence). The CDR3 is CASSLGRGPYNEQFF. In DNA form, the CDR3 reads TGTGCCAGCAGCCTGGGGCGGGGGCCCTACAATGAGCAGTTCTTC.

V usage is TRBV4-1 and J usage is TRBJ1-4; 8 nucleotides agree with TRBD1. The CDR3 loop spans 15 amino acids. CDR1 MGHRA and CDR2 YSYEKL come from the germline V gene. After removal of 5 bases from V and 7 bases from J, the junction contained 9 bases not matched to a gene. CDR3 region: CASSEGAGGGEKLFF. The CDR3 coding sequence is TGCGCCAGCAGCGAGGGAGCAGGGGGCGGTGAAAAACTGTTTTTT.

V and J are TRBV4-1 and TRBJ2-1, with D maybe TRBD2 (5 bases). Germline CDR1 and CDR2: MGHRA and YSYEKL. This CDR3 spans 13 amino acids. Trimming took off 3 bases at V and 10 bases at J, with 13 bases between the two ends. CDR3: CASSHRVEREQFF. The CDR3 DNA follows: TGCGCCAGCAGCCACCGAGTGGAGCGGGAGCAGTTCTTC.

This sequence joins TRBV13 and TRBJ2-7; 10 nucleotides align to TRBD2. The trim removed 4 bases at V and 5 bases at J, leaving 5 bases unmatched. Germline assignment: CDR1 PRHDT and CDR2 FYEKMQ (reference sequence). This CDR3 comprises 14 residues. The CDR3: CASSSGLAIHEQYF. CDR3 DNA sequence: TGTGCCAGCAGCTCGGGACTAGCGATTCACGAGCAGTACTTC.

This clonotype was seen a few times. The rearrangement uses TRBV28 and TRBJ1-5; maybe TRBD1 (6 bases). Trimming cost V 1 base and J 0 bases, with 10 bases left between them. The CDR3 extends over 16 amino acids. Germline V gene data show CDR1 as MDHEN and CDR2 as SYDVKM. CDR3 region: CASSLSRTDSNQPQHF. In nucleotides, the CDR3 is TGTGCCAGCAGTTTATCCAGGACAGATAGCAATCAGCCCCAGCATTTT.

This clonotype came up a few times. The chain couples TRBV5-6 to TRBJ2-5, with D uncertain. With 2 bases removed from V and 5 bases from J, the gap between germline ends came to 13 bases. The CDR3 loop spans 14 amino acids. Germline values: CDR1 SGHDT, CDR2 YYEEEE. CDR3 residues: CASSFLTMGETQYF. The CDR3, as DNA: TGTGCCAGCAGCTTCTTGACAATGGGGGAGACCCAGTACTTC.

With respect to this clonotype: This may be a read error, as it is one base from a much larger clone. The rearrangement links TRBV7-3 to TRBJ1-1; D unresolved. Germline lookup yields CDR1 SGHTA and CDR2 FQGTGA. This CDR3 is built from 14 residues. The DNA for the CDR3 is TGTGCCAGCAGCTTAGGAGGTATAAGCACTGAAGCTGTCTTT. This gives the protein CASSLGGISTEAVF.

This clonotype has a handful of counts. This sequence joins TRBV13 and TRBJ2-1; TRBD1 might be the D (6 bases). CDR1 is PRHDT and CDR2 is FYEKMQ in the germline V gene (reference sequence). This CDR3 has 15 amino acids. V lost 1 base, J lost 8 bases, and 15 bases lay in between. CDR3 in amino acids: CASSLVSQGGYEQFF. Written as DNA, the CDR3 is TGTGCCAGCAGCTTAGTGTCACAGGGTGGGTATGAGCAGTTCTTC.

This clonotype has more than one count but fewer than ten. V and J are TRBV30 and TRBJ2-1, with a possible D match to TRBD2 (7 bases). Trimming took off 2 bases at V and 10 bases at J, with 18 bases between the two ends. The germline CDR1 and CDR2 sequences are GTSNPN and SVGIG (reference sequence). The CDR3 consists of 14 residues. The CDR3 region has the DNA TGTGCCTGGAGTCGGCGCGGGGGCTCGTTCGAGCAGTTCTTC. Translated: CAWSRRGGSFEQFF.

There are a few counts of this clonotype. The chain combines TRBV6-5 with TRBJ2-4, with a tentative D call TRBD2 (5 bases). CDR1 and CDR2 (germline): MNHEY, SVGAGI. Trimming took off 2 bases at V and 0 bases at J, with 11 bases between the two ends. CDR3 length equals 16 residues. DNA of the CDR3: TGTGCCAGCAGTTACCGAGTTAGCGTAGCCAAAAACATTCAGTACTTC. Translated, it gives CASSYRVSVAKNIQYF.

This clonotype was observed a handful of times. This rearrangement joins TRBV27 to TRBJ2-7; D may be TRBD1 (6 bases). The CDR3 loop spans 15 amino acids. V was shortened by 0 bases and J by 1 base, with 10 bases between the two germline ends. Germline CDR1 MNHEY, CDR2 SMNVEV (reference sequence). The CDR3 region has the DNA TGTGCCAGCAGTTTATCGTGGCAGGGGTCCTACGAGCAGTACTTC. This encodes CASSLSWQGSYEQYF.

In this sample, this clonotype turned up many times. The CDR3 coding sequence is TGCGCCAGCAGCGGGGACAGGCCGGACACAGATACGCAGTATTTT. Translating it yields CASSGDRPDTDTQYF. This chain connects TRBV5-1 to TRBJ2-3, with 8 bases aligning to TRBD1. The germline V gene encodes CDR1 SGHRS and CDR2 YFSETQ. The CDR3 runs 15 residues. Unmatched junction bases numbered 6, after V lost 4 bases and J lost 2 bases. The full variable domain, with the rest looked up from reference TRBV5-1 and TRBJ2-3, is KAGVTQTPRYLIKTRGQQVTLSCSPISGHRSVSWYQQTPGQGLQFLFEYFSETQRNKGNFPGRFSGRQFSNSRSEMNVSTLELGDSALYLCASSGDRPDTDTQYFGPGTRLTVL.

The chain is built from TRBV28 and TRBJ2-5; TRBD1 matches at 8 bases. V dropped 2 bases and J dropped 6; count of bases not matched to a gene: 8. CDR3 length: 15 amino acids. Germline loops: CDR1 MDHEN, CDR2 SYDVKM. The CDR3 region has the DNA TGTGCCAGCAGTTTAGCTCCCAGGGGGCCCAAGACCCAGTACTTC. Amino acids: CASSLAPRGPKTQYF.

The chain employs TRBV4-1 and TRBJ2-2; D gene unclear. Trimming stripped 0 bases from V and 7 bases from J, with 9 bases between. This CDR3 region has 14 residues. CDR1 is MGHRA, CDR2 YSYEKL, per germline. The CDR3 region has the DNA TGCGCCAGCAGCCAAGATGGTTCTGGCGGGGAGCTGTTTTTT. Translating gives CASSQDGSGGELFF.

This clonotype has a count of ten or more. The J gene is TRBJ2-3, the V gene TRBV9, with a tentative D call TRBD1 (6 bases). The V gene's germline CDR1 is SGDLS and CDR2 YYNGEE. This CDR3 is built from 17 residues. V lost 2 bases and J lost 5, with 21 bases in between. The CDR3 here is CASSVSGGTGLGDTQYF. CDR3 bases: TGTGCCAGCAGCGTTTCTGGGGGAACAGGGTTAGGAGATACGCAGTATTTT.

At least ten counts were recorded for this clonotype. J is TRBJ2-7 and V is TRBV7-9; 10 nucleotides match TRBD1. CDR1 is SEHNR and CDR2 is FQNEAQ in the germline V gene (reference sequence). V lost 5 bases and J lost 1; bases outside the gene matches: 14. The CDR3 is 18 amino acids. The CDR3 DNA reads TGTGCCAGCAGCCCTACCGACCTCCGGGACAGGGGATCCTACGAGCAGTACTTC. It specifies CASSPTDLRDRGSYEQYF.

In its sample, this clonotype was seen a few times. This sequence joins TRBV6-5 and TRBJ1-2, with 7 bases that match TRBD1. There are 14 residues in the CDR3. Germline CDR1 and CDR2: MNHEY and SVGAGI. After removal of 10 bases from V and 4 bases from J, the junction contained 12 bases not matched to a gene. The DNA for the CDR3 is TGTGCCACCTCCCCGACAGGGACCCTCTATGGCTACACCTTC. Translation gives CATSPTGTLYGYTF.

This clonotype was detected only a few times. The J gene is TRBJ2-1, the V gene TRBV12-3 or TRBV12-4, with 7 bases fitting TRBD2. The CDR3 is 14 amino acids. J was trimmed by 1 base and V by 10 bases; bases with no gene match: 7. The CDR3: CAIGTTSSYNEQFF. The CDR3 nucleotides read TGTGCCATCGGGACTACCTCATCCTACAATGAGCAGTTCTTC.

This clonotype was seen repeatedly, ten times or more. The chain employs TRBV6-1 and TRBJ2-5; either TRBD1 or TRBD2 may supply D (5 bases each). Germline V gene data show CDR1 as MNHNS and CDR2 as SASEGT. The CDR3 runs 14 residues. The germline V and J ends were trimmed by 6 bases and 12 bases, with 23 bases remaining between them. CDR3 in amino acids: CASRPPEEGPKEYF. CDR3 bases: TGTGCCAGCAGGCCGCCTGAAGAGGGACCGAAAGAGTACTTC.

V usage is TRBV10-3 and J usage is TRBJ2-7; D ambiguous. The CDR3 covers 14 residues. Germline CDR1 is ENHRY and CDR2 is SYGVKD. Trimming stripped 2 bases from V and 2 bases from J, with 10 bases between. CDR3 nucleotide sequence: TGTGCCATCAGTGAGCTGGCAGGAGCCTACGAGCAGTACTTC. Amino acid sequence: CAISELAGAYEQYF.

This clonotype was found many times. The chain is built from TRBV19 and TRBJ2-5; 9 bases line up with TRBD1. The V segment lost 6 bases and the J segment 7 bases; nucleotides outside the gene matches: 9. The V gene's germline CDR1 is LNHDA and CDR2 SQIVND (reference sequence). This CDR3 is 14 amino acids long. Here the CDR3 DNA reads TGTGCCAGTAGGACCGACAGGGGGTCGGGGACCCAGTACTTC. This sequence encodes CASRTDRGSGTQYF.